The T cell receptor beta chain under discussion was sequenced for a study of blood T cell repertoires in COVID-19. Study overall: PBMCs, B-cell-depleted T cells, or T cells were the source of the cDNA or gDNA that made up the material.

Germline V gene lookup returns CDR1 MNHEY and CDR2 SMNVEV (reference sequence). The CDR3 runs to 12 residues. Per the authors' pipeline: The assay estimated nucleated cells by amplifying reference gene primers. The data were produced by immunoSEQ multiplex PCR, yet TCRdb's version contains in-frame clones alone and is incomplete. V and J calls and clone size come straight from that table; D and trimming were deduced from the DNA. The profile covers over 150,000 clones, with 87% appearing a single time and about 0.96% taken by the ten largest. The source material was peripheral blood. This chain connects TRBV27 to TRBJ1-1, with 7 bases lining up with TRBD1. The receptor's source is a woman aged 18-30 years who had recovered from COVID-19. The CDR3 DNA reads as TGTGCTACCAGGGGGAGAAGGACTGAAGCTTTCTTT. This translates into CATRGRRTEAFF.